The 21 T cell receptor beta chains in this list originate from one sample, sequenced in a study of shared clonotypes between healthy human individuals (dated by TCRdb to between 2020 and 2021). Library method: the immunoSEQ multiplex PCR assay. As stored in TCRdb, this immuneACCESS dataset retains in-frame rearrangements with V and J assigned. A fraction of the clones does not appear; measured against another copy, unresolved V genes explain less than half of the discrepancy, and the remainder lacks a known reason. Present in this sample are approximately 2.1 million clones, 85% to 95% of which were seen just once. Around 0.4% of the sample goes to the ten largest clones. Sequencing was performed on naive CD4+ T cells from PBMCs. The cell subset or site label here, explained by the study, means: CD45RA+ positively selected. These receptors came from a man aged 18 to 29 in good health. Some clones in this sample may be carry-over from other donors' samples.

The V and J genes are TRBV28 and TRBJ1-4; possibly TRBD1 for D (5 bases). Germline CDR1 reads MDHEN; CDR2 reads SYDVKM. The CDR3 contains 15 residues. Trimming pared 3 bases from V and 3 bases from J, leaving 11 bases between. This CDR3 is CASSLGDGANEKLFF. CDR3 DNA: TGTGCCAGCAGTTTGGGGGATGGAGCTAATGAAAAACTGTTTTTT.

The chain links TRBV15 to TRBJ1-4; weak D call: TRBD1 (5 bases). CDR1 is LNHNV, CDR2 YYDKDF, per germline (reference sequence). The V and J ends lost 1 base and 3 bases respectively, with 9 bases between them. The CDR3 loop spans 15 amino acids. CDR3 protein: CATSRVQGANEKLFF. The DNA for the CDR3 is TGTGCCACCAGCAGAGTCCAGGGCGCTAATGAAAAACTGTTTTTT.

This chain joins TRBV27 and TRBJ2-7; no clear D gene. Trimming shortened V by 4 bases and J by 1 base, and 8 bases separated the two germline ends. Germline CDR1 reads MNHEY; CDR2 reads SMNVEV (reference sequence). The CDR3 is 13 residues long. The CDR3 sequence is CASSYGGSYEQYF. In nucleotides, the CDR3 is TGTGCCAGCAGTTACGGCGGTTCCTACGAGCAGTACTTC.

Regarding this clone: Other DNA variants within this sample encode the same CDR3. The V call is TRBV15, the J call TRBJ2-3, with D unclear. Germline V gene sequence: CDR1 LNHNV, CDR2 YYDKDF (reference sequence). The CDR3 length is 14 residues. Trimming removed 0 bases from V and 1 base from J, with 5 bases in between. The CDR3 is CATSRDPGTDTQYF. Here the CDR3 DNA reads TGTGCCACCAGCAGAGATCCTGGCACAGATACGCAGTATTTT.

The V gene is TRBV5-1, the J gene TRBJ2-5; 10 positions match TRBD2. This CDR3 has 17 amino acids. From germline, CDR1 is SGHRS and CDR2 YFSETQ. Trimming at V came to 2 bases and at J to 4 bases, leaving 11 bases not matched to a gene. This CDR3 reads CASSLGPTSGQGETQYF. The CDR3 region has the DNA TGCGCCAGCAGCTTAGGTCCGACTAGCGGGCAAGGAGAGACCCAGTACTTC.

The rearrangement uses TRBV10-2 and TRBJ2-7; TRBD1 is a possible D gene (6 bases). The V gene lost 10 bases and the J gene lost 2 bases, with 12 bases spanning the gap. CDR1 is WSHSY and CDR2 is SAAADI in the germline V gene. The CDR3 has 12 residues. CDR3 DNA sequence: TGCGCCACCACCGACAGGACCTACGAGCAGTACTTC. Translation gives CATTDRTYEQYF.

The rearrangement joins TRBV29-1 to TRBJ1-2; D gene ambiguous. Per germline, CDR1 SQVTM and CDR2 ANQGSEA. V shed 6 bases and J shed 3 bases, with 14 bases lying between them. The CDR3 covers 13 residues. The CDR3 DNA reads TGCAGCGTAGAAAGTACGGACGACTATGGCTACACCTTC. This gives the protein CSVESTDDYGYTF. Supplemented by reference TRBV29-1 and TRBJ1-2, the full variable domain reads SAVISQKPSRDICQRGTSLTIQCQVDSQVTMMFWYRQQPGQSLTLIATANQGSEATYESGFVIDKFPISRPNLTFSTLTVSNMSPEDSSIYLCSVESTDDYGYTFGSGTRLTVV.

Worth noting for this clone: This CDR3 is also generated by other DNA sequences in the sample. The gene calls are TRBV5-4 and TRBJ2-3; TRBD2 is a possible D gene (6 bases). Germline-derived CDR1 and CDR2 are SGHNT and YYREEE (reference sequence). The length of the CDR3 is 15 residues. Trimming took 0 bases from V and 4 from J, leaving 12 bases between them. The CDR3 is CASSLGGGRADTQYF. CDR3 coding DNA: TGTGCCAGCAGCTTGGGGGGAGGTCGCGCAGATACGCAGTATTTT.

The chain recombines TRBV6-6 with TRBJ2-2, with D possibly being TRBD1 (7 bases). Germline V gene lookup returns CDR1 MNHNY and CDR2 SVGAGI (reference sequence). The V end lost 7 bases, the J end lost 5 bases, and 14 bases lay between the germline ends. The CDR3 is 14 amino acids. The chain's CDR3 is CASNAGQLTGELFF. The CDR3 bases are TGTGCCAGCAACGCGGGACAGCTGACCGGGGAGCTGTTTTTT.

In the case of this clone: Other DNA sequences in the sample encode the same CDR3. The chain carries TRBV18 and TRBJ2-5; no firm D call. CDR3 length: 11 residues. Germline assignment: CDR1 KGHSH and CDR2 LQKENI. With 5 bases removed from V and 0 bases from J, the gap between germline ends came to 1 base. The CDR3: CASSYQETQYF. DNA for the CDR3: TGTGCCAGCTCATACCAAGAGACCCAGTACTTC.

Here the CDR3 DNA reads TGTGCCACCGAAGAAGGGACAGTCTCCTACGAGCAGTACTTC. Residues: CATEEGTVSYEQYF. V usage is TRBV10-3 and J usage is TRBJ2-7; 7 bases agree with TRBD1. The CDR3 spans 14 residues. The V and J ends lost 10 bases and 0 bases, in that order; junction bases with no gene match: 9. Germline V gene lookup returns CDR1 ENHRY and CDR2 SYGVKD.

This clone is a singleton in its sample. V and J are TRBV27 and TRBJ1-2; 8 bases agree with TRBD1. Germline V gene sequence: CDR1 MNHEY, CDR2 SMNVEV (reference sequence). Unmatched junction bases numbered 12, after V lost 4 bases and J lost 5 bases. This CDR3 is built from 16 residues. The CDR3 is CASSSNQGAGLYGYTF. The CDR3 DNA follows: TGTGCCAGCAGTTCAAACCAGGGGGCAGGCCTGTATGGCTACACCTTC.

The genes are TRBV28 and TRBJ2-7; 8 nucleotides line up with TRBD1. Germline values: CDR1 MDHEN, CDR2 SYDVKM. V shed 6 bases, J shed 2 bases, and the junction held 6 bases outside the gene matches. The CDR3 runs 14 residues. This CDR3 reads CASRPGQATYEQYF. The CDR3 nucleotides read TGTGCCAGCAGGCCGGGACAGGCCACCTACGAGCAGTACTTC.

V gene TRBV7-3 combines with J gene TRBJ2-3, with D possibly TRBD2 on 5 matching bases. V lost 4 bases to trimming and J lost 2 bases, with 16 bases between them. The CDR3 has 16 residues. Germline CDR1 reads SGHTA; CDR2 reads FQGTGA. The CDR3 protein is CASSSRSDSPTDTQYF. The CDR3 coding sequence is TGTGCCAGCAGCTCGAGGTCGGACTCGCCCACAGATACGCAGTATTTT.

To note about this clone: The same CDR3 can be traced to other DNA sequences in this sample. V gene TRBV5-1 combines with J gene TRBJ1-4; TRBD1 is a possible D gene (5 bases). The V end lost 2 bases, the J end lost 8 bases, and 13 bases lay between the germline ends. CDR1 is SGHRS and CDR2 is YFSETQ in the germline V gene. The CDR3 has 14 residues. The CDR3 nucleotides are TGCGCCAGCAGCTTAGGGCAGGGAGCAGAAAAACTGTTTTTT. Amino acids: CASSLGQGAEKLFF. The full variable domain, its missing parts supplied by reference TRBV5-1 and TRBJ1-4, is KAGVTQTPRYLIKTRGQQVTLSCSPISGHRSVSWYQQTPGQGLQFLFEYFSETQRNKGNFPGRFSGRQFSNSRSEMNVSTLELGDSALYLCASSLGQGAEKLFFGSGTQLSVL.

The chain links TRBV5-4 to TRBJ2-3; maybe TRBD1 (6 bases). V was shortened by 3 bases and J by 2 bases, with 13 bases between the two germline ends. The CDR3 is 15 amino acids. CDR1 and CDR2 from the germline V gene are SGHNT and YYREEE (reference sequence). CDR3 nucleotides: TGTGCCAGCAGCTGGACGACAGGAGCCACAGATACGCAGTATTTT. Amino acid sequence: CASSWTTGATDTQYF.

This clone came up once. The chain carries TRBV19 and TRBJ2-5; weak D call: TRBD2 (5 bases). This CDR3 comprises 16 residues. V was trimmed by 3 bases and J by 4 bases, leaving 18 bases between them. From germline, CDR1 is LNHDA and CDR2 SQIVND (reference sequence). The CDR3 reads CASSIGIAPSGETQYF. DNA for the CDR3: TGTGCCAGTAGTATTGGGATAGCGCCCTCGGGAGAGACCCAGTACTTC. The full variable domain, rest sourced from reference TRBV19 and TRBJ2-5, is DGGITQSPKYLFRKEGQNVTLSCEQNLNHDAMYWYRQDPGQGLRLIYYSQIVNDFQKGDIAEGYSVSREKKESFPLTVTSAQKNPTAFYLCASSIGIAPSGETQYFGPGTRLLVL.

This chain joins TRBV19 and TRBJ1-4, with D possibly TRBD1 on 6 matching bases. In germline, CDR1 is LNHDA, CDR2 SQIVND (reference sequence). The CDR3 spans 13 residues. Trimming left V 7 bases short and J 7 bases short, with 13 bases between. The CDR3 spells CASMGALGEKLFF. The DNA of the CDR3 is TGTGCCAGTATGGGGGCCCTTGGTGAAAAACTGTTTTTT.

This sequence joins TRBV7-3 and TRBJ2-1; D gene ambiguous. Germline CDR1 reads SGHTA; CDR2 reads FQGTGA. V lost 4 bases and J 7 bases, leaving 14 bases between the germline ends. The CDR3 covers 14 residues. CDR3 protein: CASSWTPLENEQFF. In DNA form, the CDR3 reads TGTGCCAGCAGCTGGACCCCCTTAGAGAATGAGCAGTTCTTC.

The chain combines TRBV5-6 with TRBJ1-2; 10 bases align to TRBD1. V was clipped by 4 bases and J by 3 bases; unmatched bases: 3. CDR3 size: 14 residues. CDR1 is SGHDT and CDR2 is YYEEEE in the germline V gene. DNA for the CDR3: TGTGCCAGCAGCCCTGGGACAGGGGACTATGGCTACACCTTC. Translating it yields CASSPGTGDYGYTF.

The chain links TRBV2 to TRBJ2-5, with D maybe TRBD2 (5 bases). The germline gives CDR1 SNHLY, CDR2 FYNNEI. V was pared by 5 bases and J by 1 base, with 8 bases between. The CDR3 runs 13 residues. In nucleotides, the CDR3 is TGTGCCAGCAGTACGGGGATCCAAGAGACCCAGTACTTC. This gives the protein CASSTGIQETQYF.